A single sample gave rise to the 25 T cell receptor beta chains below, sequenced in a study of cytomegalovirus exposure and HLA in healthy donors. It was with 60 Vbeta and 13 Jbeta primers that the PCR ran. Generated by immunoSEQ multiplex PCR, the TCRdb table keeps only in-frame clones and is missing some. The sample records roughly 130,000 clones, around 80% being singletons. The sample consisted of PBMCs. These receptors were collected from a woman between 45 and 65 years old in good health and CMV-seronegative.

As DNA, the CDR3 is TGTGCCATCAGTGCCCTCCGGACAGGGGACTATGGCTACACCTTC. This translates into CAISALRTGDYGYTF. The J gene is TRBJ1-2, the V gene TRBV10-3, with TRBD1 matching 9 bases. Germline assignment: CDR1 ENHRY and CDR2 SYGVKD. V shed 4 bases, J shed 3 bases, and the junction held 6 bases outside the gene matches. This CDR3 is 15 amino acids long.

There are a few counts of this clone. In DNA, the CDR3 is TGCAGCGTAGGGACAGGTTCTGGCTACACCTTC. Amino acid sequence: CSVGTGSGYTF. The chain carries TRBV29-1 and TRBJ1-2; 8 bases match TRBD1. J was trimmed by 7 bases and V by 6 bases; bases with no gene match: 4. The CDR3 has 11 amino acids. Germline V lookup: CDR1 SQVTM, CDR2 ANQGSEA.

V usage is TRBV28 and J usage is TRBJ2-7; D possibly corresponds to TRBD2 (6 bases). V was cut by 5 bases and J by 3 bases, with 17 bases left in between. The CDR3 covers 15 residues. Germline V gene sequence: CDR1 MDHEN, CDR2 SYDVKM. Written as DNA, the CDR3 is TGTGCCAGCAGTCCCCCATTCCGGCGGGGCTACGAGCAGTACTTC. Translating it yields CASSPPFRRGYEQYF.

The V and J genes are TRBV5-1 and TRBJ1-4, with D possibly being TRBD1 (5 bases). The CDR3 length is 15 residues. The germline V gene has CDR1 SGHRS and CDR2 YFSETQ. Trimming removed 0 bases from V and 4 bases from J, with 10 bases in between. The CDR3 region has the DNA TGCGCCAGCAGCTTGGAAACAGGCCGTAATGAAAAACTGTTTTTT. Translating gives CASSLETGRNEKLFF.

The chain carries TRBV28 and TRBJ1-2, with TRBD1 matching 9 bases. V gave up 6 bases and J gave up 2 bases; unmatched junction bases: 4. CDR1 and CDR2 (germline): MDHEN, SYDVKM. The CDR3 is 14 amino acids. The CDR3 protein is CASSHGQGNYGYTF. CDR3 bases: TGTGCCAGCAGCCACGGACAGGGGAACTATGGCTACACCTTC.

The chain combines TRBV30 with TRBJ1-1; TRBD1 is a possible D gene (5 bases). The CDR3 runs to 11 residues. Germline CDR1 GTSNPN, CDR2 SVGIG (reference sequence). Trimming stripped 1 base from V and 8 bases from J, with 8 bases between. CDR3 sequence: CAWSERGEAFF. CDR3 coding DNA: TGTGCCTGGAGTGAGCGGGGGGAAGCTTTCTTT.

V gene TRBV7-8 combines with J gene TRBJ2-7, with 10 bases identical to TRBD2. With 7 bases clipped from V and 1 base from J, the junction kept 10 bases outside the gene matches. Germline V CDR1 and CDR2: SGHVS, FQNEAQ. The CDR3 loop spans 16 amino acids. In DNA, the CDR3 is TGTGCCAGCAATCCTCTAGCGGGAGCCCGTTCCTACGAGCAGTACTTC. Translating it yields CASNPLAGARSYEQYF.

The chain employs TRBV7-9 and TRBJ2-1; D is undetermined. Germline V gene sequence: CDR1 SEHNR, CDR2 FQNEAQ (reference sequence). The CDR3 runs to 11 residues. Trimming removed 0 bases at V and 15 bases at J, with 9 bases between. CDR3 amino acids: CASSLAASRFF. In nucleotides, the CDR3 is TGTGCCAGCAGCTTAGCGGCCAGTCGGTTCTTC.

This clone was recorded a few times. The rearrangement uses TRBV11-3 and TRBJ1-3, with 10 nucleotides matching TRBD1. V lost 5 bases, J lost 7 bases, and 8 bases stayed unmatched. Germline V CDR1 and CDR2: SGHNT, YENEEA. This CDR3 is built from 15 residues. The CDR3: CASSPRQGARNTIYF. The CDR3, as DNA: TGTGCCAGCAGCCCCCGACAGGGGGCTAGGAACACCATATATTTT.

The rearrangement joins TRBV27 to TRBJ2-1, with a tentative D call TRBD1 (6 bases). The ends were cut back, 5 bases at V and 0 bases at J, with 11 bases in the middle. Germline CDR1 reads MNHEY; CDR2 reads SMNVEV (reference sequence). The CDR3 runs 15 residues. As DNA, the CDR3 is TGTGCCAGCAGTGCCGACAGGAGCTCCTACAATGAGCAGTTCTTC. It codes for CASSADRSSYNEQFF.

The rearrangement uses TRBV15 and TRBJ2-7; D is perhaps TRBD1 (5 bases). CDR3 length equals 13 residues. Germline V gene sequence: CDR1 LNHNV, CDR2 YYDKDF (reference sequence). Trimming cost V 0 bases and J 9 bases, with 12 bases left between them. For the CDR3, the DNA is TGTGCCACCAGCAGAGATAGCAGGGCGAGGCAGTACGTC. It specifies CATSRDSRARQYV.

This clone was seen a few times. CDR3 region: CAIRGSRGETQYF. As DNA, the CDR3 is TGTGCCATCAGGGGTAGCCGTGGAGAGACCCAGTACTTC. The genes are TRBV10-3 and TRBJ2-5; D call uncertain. Trimming took off 6 bases at V and 4 bases at J, with 12 bases between the two ends. In germline, CDR1 is ENHRY, CDR2 SYGVKD. The CDR3 has 13 amino acids.

This chain links TRBV7-2 with TRBJ1-1, with a weak D call TRBD1 (6 bases). The CDR3 has 14 amino acids. V was shortened by 1 base and J by 11 bases, with 17 bases between the two germline ends. CDR1 SGHTA and CDR2 FQGNSA come from the germline V gene. Here the CDR3 reads CASSLGGTFRWAFF. The CDR3 bases are TGTGCCAGCAGCTTAGGGGGGACATTCCGGTGGGCTTTCTTT.

The genes are TRBV5-4 and TRBJ1-1; a possible D gene is TRBD1 (6 bases). Germline V gene data show CDR1 as SGHNT and CDR2 as YYREEE (reference sequence). The germline V and J ends were trimmed by 4 bases and 6 bases, with 13 bases remaining between them. The CDR3 contains 13 residues. CDR3 nucleotide sequence: TGTGCCAGCAGCCTTCGCAGGGGCCCTGAAGCTTTCTTT. This encodes CASSLRRGPEAFF. The full variable domain, rest sourced from reference TRBV5-4 and TRBJ1-1, is ETGVTQSPTHLIKTRGQQVTLRCSSQSGHNTVSWYQQALGQGPQFIFQYYREEENGRGNFPPRFSGLQFPNYSSELNVNALELDDSALYLCASSLRRGPEAFFGQGTRLTVV.

J is TRBJ2-5 and V is TRBV6-5, with 8 bases fitting TRBD1. The DNA matches TRBJ2-7 better at its end, which makes the J call doubtful. The germline V gene has CDR1 MNHEY and CDR2 SVGAGI. The CDR3 contains 15 residues. The CDR3 DNA reads TGTGCCAGCAGTTACGAGGGGGGACAGGCCTACGAGCAGTACTTC. Translated, it gives CASSYEGGQAYEQYF.

The V gene is TRBV4-3, the J gene TRBJ2-2; TRBD2 matches 8 bases. This CDR3 contains 16 residues. The V and J ends lost 0 bases and 4 bases, in that order; junction bases with no gene match: 4. Germline V gene sequence: CDR1 LGHNA, CDR2 YSLEER. The DNA of the CDR3 is TGCGCCAGCAGCCAAGATACGGGAGGGGGCACCGGGGAGCTGTTTTTT. This encodes CASSQDTGGGTGELFF.

Of note for this clone: The junction departs from germline at one end; a sequencing error may be responsible. The V and J genes are TRBV7-7 and TRBJ2-3, with D tentatively TRBD1 (5 bases). Germline CDR1 reads SSHAT; CDR2 reads FNYEAQ (reference sequence). This CDR3 comprises 19 residues. The chain's CDR3 is CASSFKGRSRGVGADTQYF. The CDR3, as DNA: TGTGCTAGCAGCTTTAAGGGGCGTTCTAGGGGCGTTGGGGCAGATACGCAGTATTTT.

Written as DNA, the CDR3 is TGTGCCAGCAGCTTAGACTCAGGGGGCCTGAACACTGAAGCTTTCTTT. Encoded protein: CASSLDSGGLNTEAFF. The J gene is TRBJ1-1, the V gene TRBV7-2; the match to TRBD1 covers 8 bases. Germline CDR1 SGHTA, CDR2 FQGNSA. This CDR3 spans 16 amino acids. The ends lost 1 base at V and 0 bases at J; junction bases unmatched: 4. Full variable domain (missing parts from reference TRBV7-2 and TRBJ1-1): GAGVSQSPSNKVTEKGKDVELRCDPISGHTALYWYRQSLGQGLEFLIYFQGNSAPDKSGLPSDRFSAERTGGSVSTLTIQRTQQEDSAVYLCASSLDSGGLNTEAFFGQGTRLTVV.

The chain uses TRBV6-1 and TRBJ2-1; D might be TRBD1 (6 bases). The CDR3 loop spans 15 amino acids. Germline V gene lookup returns CDR1 MNHNS and CDR2 SASEGT. The V end was cut by 0 bases, the J end by 9 bases, with 15 bases between. The chain's CDR3 is CASSEARQVKGEQFF. As DNA, the CDR3 is TGTGCCAGCAGTGAAGCGCGACAGGTTAAGGGTGAGCAGTTCTTC.

The chain recombines TRBV15 with TRBJ2-3, with TRBD2 identical over 8 bases. The CDR3 sequence is 16 residues long. The ends lost 0 bases at V and 4 bases at J; junction bases unmatched: 6. From germline, CDR1 is LNHNV and CDR2 YYDKDF (reference sequence). The CDR3 spells CATSRDRAGVPDTQYF. The CDR3 DNA sequence: TGTGCCACCAGCAGAGATCGAGCGGGAGTCCCAGATACGCAGTATTTT.

The chain has TRBV30 and TRBJ2-7, with TRBD1 identical over 9 bases. The junction had 10 bases not matched to a gene; V was cut back by 7 bases and J by 6 bases. The CDR3 is 13 amino acids. The germline V gene has CDR1 GTSNPN and CDR2 SVGIG (reference sequence). CDR3 amino acids: CALWRDRVGEQYF. The CDR3 DNA reads TGTGCCTTGTGGCGGGACAGGGTTGGCGAGCAGTACTTC.

This clone has just a few counts. This rearrangement joins TRBV4-3 to TRBJ2-1, with 8 bases fitting TRBD2. With V trimmed by 0 bases and J by 4 bases, 8 bases remained unmatched. The germline V gene encodes CDR1 LGHNA and CDR2 YSLEER. The CDR3 is 17 residues long. CDR3: CASSQDTGIAGYNEQFF. The DNA of the CDR3 is TGCGCCAGCAGCCAAGATACGGGAATAGCGGGATACAATGAGCAGTTCTTC.

In its sample, this clone was seen once. The rearrangement links TRBV29-1 to TRBJ2-7; the D gene is possibly TRBD1 (5 bases). Germline CDR1 and CDR2: SQVTM and ANQGSEA. Trimming pared 8 bases from V and 5 bases from J, leaving 22 bases between. The CDR3 sequence is 14 residues long. Here the CDR3 DNA reads TGCAGCATCCGATCCCGTGGGGCGCGGAACGAGCAGTACTTC. This codes for CSIRSRGARNEQYF.

V and J are TRBV6-5 and TRBJ2-1; 10 nucleotides align to TRBD2. CDR3 size: 15 residues. Germline loops: CDR1 MNHEY, CDR2 SVGAGI. The junction had 0 bases not matched to a gene; V was cut back by 0 bases and J by 4 bases. The CDR3 here is CASSYSLAGYNEQFF. CDR3 in DNA: TGTGCCAGCAGTTACTCACTAGCGGGGTACAATGAGCAGTTCTTC.

The J gene is TRBJ1-1, the V gene TRBV6-1; TRBD1 aligns across 8 bases. The germline V gene has CDR1 MNHNS and CDR2 SASEGT. This CDR3 is 14 amino acids long. V gave up 7 bases and J gave up 0 bases; unmatched junction bases: 4. The CDR3 reads CASTRQGMNTEAFF. CDR3 coding DNA: TGTGCCAGCACCAGACAGGGGATGAACACTGAAGCTTTCTTT.